Listed below are T cell receptor beta chains from one sample, sequenced in a study of blood T cell repertoires in COVID-19. Generated by immunoSEQ multiplex PCR, the TCRdb table keeps only in-frame clones and is missing some. Among 55,000 to 65,000 clones listed, around 84% were seen once. The specimen sequenced was peripheral blood. These receptors came from a woman aged 60 to 75 with acute or convalescent COVID-19. The CDR3 runs from the conserved cysteine through the conserved F or W. A D gene is named only where the DNA matches it firmly. Clone sizes are given selectively: once, few, many, or a class where the clone is expanded.

DNA: TGTGCCAGCAGCAGAAAATTAATTTCACGGTCGAGCGGTGAAAAACTGTTTTTT; CDR3: CASSRKLISRSSGEKLFF; D: .; J: TRBJ1-4; length: 18; size: .; V: TRBV21-1
DNA: TGTGCCAGTAGTATAGCTGCAGGGAACACTGAAGCTTTCTTT; CDR3: CASSIAAGNTEAFF; D: .; J: TRBJ1-1; length: 14; size: .; V: TRBV19
DNA: TGTGCCAGCAGCGTAGTCCCCCTAGATGGCACCGGGGAGCTGTTTTTT; CDR3: CASSVVPLDGTGELFF; D: .; J: TRBJ2-2; length: 16; size: .; V: TRBV9
DNA: TGCGCCAGCAGCTTGGGACAGTCTAATGAAAAACTGTTTTTT; CDR3: CASSLGQSNEKLFF; D: .; J: TRBJ1-4; length: 14; size: .; V: TRBV5-1
DNA: TGCGCCAGCAGCTTCTGGGGGGACGGCACTGAAGCTTTCTTT; CDR3: CASSFWGDGTEAFF; D: .; J: TRBJ1-1; length: 14; size: .; V: TRBV5-1
DNA: TGTGCCATCAGTGAGTCGATTGCGGGTAGCGGGGAGCTGTTTTTT; CDR3: CAISESIAGSGELFF; D: .; J: TRBJ2-2; length: 15; size: .; V: TRBV10-3
DNA: TGTGCCAGCAGTTTGGACAGCAACACTGAAGCTTTCTTT; CDR3: CASSLDSNTEAFF; D: .; J: TRBJ1-1; length: 13; size: .; V: TRBV12-3/TRBV12-4
DNA: TGTGCCAGCCGCGAGGAGCGGAGTGGCTACACCTTC; CDR3: CASREERSGYTF; D: .; J: TRBJ1-2; length: 12; size: .; V: TRBV7-9
DNA: TGTGCCAGCAGTGACGGGGTTAGTGGAAACACCATATATTTT; CDR3: CASSDGVSGNTIYF; D: .; J: TRBJ1-3; length: 14; size: many; V: TRBV6-1
DNA: TGTGCCAGTAGGTGGACAGGGGGCGGTCTTGGCTACACCTTC; CDR3: CASRWTGGGLGYTF; D: TRBD1; J: TRBJ1-2; length: 14; size: .; V: TRBV19
DNA: TGTGCCAGCAGCGTAGGGACAGCATCTGGAAACACCATATATTTT; CDR3: CASSVGTASGNTIYF; D: .; J: TRBJ1-3; length: 15; size: .; V: TRBV9
DNA: TGTGCCAGCCTACTAACGTGGACCGGGACAGGTTTAGAGACCCAGTACTTC; CDR3: CASLLTWTGTGLETQYF; D: TRBD1; J: TRBJ2-5; length: 17; size: .; V: TRBV5-6
DNA: TGTGCCAGCAGCTTGGTAGACAGGGGCACTGAAGCTTTCTTT; CDR3: CASSLVDRGTEAFF; D: TRBD1; J: TRBJ1-1; length: 14; size: .; V: TRBV5-5
DNA: TGCGCCAGCAGCTTCCGACAGACAGACGCGAACACCGGGGAGCTGTTTTTT; CDR3: CASSFRQTDANTGELFF; D: .; J: TRBJ2-2; length: 17; size: .; V: TRBV5-1
DNA: TGTGCCAGCAGCCTGACAGTCTACGAGCAGTACTTC; CDR3: CASSLTVYEQYF; D: .; J: TRBJ2-7; length: 12; size: .; V: TRBV6-6